This T cell receptor (beta chain) is from a study of T cell responses to AZD1222 COVID-19 vaccine. In this sample, this clone turned up a few times. Produced via immunoSEQ multiplex PCR; TCRdb's table is partial and in-frame only. The table includes 90,000 to 150,000 clones, around 89% detected once. The TCR originated in an adult in good health. The sequencing used peripheral blood, collected on day 0 of AZD1222 vaccination.

The CDR3 protein is CASSLGRNSPLHF. The CDR3 DNA reads as TGTGCCAGCAGCTTAGGACGGAATTCACCCCTCCACTTT. The rearrangement links TRBV7-8 to TRBJ1-6; D ambiguous. Germline loops: CDR1 SGHVS, CDR2 FQNEAQ. V was pared by 1 base and J by 7 bases, with 5 bases between. The CDR3 contains 13 residues.